This T cell receptor (beta chain) is drawn from a study of blood T cell repertoires in COVID-19. Looked up from germline, CDR1 is SEHNR and CDR2 is FQNEAQ (reference sequence). CDR3 length: 15 residues. V dropped 6 bases and J dropped 2; count of bases not matched to a gene: 9. TCRdb's table, derived via immunoSEQ multiplex PCR, lists solely in-frame clones and lacks some. The table lists roughly 50,000 clones, about nine tenths of them singletons, with approximately 14% in the top ten. This chain links TRBV7-9 with TRBJ1-2; 7 bases fit TRBD1. This sequence originates from a woman aged 55-70 years with active COVID-19. The specimen sequenced was peripheral blood. The CDR3 sequence: CASRYGDSTNYGYTF. The CDR3 nucleotides read TGTGCCAGCAGATATGGGGACAGTACGAACTATGGCTACACCTTC.